These 18 T cell receptor beta chains came from one sample sequenced in a study of CXCR3-negative and CXCR3-positive naive CD8 T cells. UMI-labeled 5' RACE yielded the TRB cDNA libraries. TCRdb reprocessed the 5' RACE reads, with one entry per CDR3 protein and no DNA. The sample data list fewer than 60,000 distinct CDR3 sequences. Sequencing input: naive CXCR3- CD8+ T cells from blood. Subset defined: CD45RO-CCR7+CD27+CD95- naive CD8+ T cells lacking CXCR3 (TNR3-). Every receptor here comes from a human donor in good health. Some clones in this sample may be carry-over from other donors' samples.

This chain uses TRBV9 with TRBJ2-5; the D gene TCRdb calls, TRBD2, cannot be checked with no DNA. The CDR3 consists of 12 residues. Germline V CDR1 and CDR2: SGDLS, YYNGEE. CDR3: CASSPGRETQYF.

The rearrangement joins TRBV6-5 to TRBJ2-1; TCRdb picks TRBD2, but there is no DNA to check that call. The CDR3 runs to 15 residues. Germline V CDR1 and CDR2: MNHEY, SVGAGI. The CDR3 sequence: CATSSDSGGANEQFF.

The chain is built from TRBV12-3 or TRBV12-4 and TRBJ2-2. The CDR3 consists of 13 residues. The chain's CDR3 is CASSSHWAGELFF.

This rearrangement joins TRBV10-3 to TRBJ2-2; the D call of TRBD1 rests on TCRdb alone, since no DNA is present to check it. This CDR3 has 14 amino acids. Germline V lookup: CDR1 ENHRY, CDR2 SYGVKD. CDR3 amino acids: CATSDTPGTGELFF.

The chain carries TRBV3-1 and TRBJ2-3; no DNA is available, so the TRBD1 call from TCRdb remains unchecked. The CDR3 has 17 amino acids. Germline CDR1 is LGHDT and CDR2 is YNNKEL (reference sequence). This CDR3 is CASSQVAGETSTDTQYF.

The genes are TRBV6-5 and TRBJ1-6. The germline gives CDR1 MNHEY, CDR2 SVGAGI. The CDR3 length is 14 residues. The CDR3 reads CASSQDFYNSPLHF.

The rearrangement uses TRBV29-1 and TRBJ2-3; TCRdb outputs TRBD2, but without DNA this stays unchecked. The germline V gene has CDR1 SQVTM and CDR2 ANQGSEA. The CDR3 covers 20 residues. This chain's CDR3 is CSVEDPWASGGAEIADTQYF.

V is TRBV20-1 and J is TRBJ2-2; the TCRdb D gene call, TRBD2, has no DNA to confirm it. Germline V gene sequence: CDR1 DFQATT, CDR2 SNEGSKA (reference sequence). The CDR3 is 12 amino acids. The CDR3 loop is CSAAGPNGELFF.

The chain's CDR3 is CAWSIPNRSYEQYF. The chain links TRBV30 to TRBJ2-7. The CDR3 sequence is 14 residues long. CDR1 GTSNPN and CDR2 SVGIG come from the germline V gene (reference sequence). The full variable domain, rest sourced from reference TRBV30 and TRBJ2-7, is SQTIHQWPATLVQPVGSPLSLECTVEGTSNPNLYWYRQAAGRGLQLLFYSVGIGQISSEVPQNLSASRPQDRQFILSSKKLLLSDSGFYLCAWSIPNRSYEQYFGPGTRLTVT.

The V and J genes are TRBV29-1 and TRBJ2-7. CDR3 length: 11 amino acids. Germline-derived CDR1 and CDR2 are SQVTM and ANQGSEA. CDR3 loop: CSVVQYYEQYF.

The genes are TRBV5-5 and TRBJ2-1; the TRBD1 assignment by TCRdb is unverifiable without DNA. This CDR3 comprises 15 residues. Germline V lookup: CDR1 SGHKS, CDR2 YYEKEE (reference sequence). The CDR3 loop reads CASSVGTAEYNEQFF.

V usage is TRBV9 and J usage is TRBJ2-7. Germline assignment: CDR1 SGDLS and CDR2 YYNGEE. This CDR3 has 17 amino acids. The chain's CDR3 is CASSVEGTTPLVDEQYF.

The V and J genes are TRBV5-6 and TRBJ1-5; the D call from TCRdb, TRBD1, cannot be confirmed without DNA. This CDR3 spans 15 amino acids. The V gene's germline CDR1 is SGHDT and CDR2 YYEEEE. CDR3 residues: CASSWGQGLSQPQHF.

Here the CDR3 reads CASSLLGELQEDQYF. The chain joins TRBV7-6 to TRBJ2-5. The CDR3 spans 15 residues. Germline CDR1 is SGHVS and CDR2 is FNYEAQ.

CDR3 amino acids: CASSFQGRPYEQYF. J is TRBJ2-7 and V is TRBV28. The CDR3 runs 14 residues. Germline loops: CDR1 MDHEN, CDR2 SYDVKM.

The chain carries TRBV6-2 or TRBV6-3 and TRBJ2-7; TCRdb's assignment of TRBD1 cannot be checked, as there is no DNA. CDR1 and CDR2 (germline): MNHEY, SVGEGT. The CDR3 is 15 amino acids. The CDR3 region is CASSYSLQGTLEQYF.

This chain links TRBV28 with TRBJ2-7. The CDR3 length is 13 residues. Per the germline V gene, CDR1 is MDHEN and CDR2 is SYDVKM. The CDR3 protein is CASSLLGIYEQYF.

The CDR3 reads CASSLETVTDTQYF. The gene calls are TRBV5-1 and TRBJ2-3; the D call of TRBD1 rests on TCRdb alone, since no DNA is present to check it. Looked up from germline, CDR1 is SGHRS and CDR2 is YFSETQ. The CDR3 loop spans 14 amino acids.